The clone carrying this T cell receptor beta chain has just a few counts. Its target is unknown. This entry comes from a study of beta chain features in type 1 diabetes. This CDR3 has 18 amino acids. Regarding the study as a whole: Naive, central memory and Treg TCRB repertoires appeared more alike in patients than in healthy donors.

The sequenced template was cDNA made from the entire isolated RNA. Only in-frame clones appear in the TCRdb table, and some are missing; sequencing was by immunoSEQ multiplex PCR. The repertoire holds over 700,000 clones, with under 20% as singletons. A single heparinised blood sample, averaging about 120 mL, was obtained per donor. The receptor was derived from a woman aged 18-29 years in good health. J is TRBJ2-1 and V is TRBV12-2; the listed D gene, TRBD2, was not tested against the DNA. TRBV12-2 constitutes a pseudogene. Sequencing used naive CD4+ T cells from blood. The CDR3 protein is CASRLGPSSGIIYNEQFF. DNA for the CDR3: TGTGCAAGTCGCTTAGGTCCCTCTAGCGGGATTATTTACAATGAGCAGTTCTTC.